This is a list of T cell receptor beta chains from one sample in a study of identical twins. From the 5' RACE reads, TCRdb called clonotypes with MiXCR, one entry per CDR3 protein. The sample has 300,000 or so distinct CDR3 sequences, roughly 8.6% seen once; the top ten hold 7% to 8.5%. These records were also assigned to another study, of yellow fever vaccine responses in identical twins.

Sample: CD8+ T cells sorted from blood. The source is a woman aged 18-29 years in good health. CDR3s include the opening cysteine and the closing phenylalanine or tryptophan. The order of the fields is V gene, D gene, clone size, J gene, CDR3 DNA, CDR3 protein. The D gene is left open where the match is weak. Clone size is stated in some rows and not others, as once, few, many or a class when expanded.

V gene: TRBV11-2; D gene: NA; clone size: NA; J gene: TRBJ2-1; CDR3 DNA: TGTGCCAGCAGACCGGGGGCGACTTATGAGCAGTTCTTC; CDR3 protein: CASRPGATYEQFF
V gene: TRBV20-1; D gene: NA; clone size: many; J gene: TRBJ1-5; CDR3 DNA: TGCAGTGCTAGAGATCGGGCAGGAGTTCAGCCCCAGCATTTT; CDR3 protein: CSARDRAGVQPQHF
V gene: TRBV28; D gene: TRBD2; clone size: NA; J gene: TRBJ2-3; CDR3 DNA: TGTGCCAGCAGCCAAACCATAGCGGGATTCGGCACAGATACGCAGTATTTT; CDR3 protein: CASSQTIAGFGTDTQYF
V gene: TRBV2; D gene: NA; clone size: few; J gene: TRBJ2-7; CDR3 DNA: TGTGCCAGCAGTGAATCCCGCGGGTTCTACGAGCAGTACTTC; CDR3 protein: CASSESRGFYEQYF
V gene: TRBV7-7; D gene: TRBD1; clone size: NA; J gene: TRBJ2-1; CDR3 DNA: TGTGCTAGCAGCCAACCGGACAGGGAATCCTACAATGAGCAGTTCTTC; CDR3 protein: CASSQPDRESYNEQFF
V gene: TRBV30; D gene: NA; clone size: NA; J gene: TRBJ2-7; CDR3 DNA: TGTGCCTGGAGTTCTGCGGCTGACGAGCAGTACTTC; CDR3 protein: CAWSSAADEQYF
V gene: TRBV27; D gene: TRBD2; clone size: few; J gene: TRBJ2-1; CDR3 DNA: TGTGCCAGCAAAGAGGGCGGGAGTACCTACAATGAGCAGTTCTTC; CDR3 protein: CASKEGGSTYNEQFF
V gene: TRBV15; D gene: NA; clone size: many; J gene: TRBJ2-7; CDR3 DNA: TGTGCCACCAGCAGAGATCTAACCGGGAGATCGGTGGGGGAGCAGTACTTC; CDR3 protein: CATSRDLTGRSVGEQYF
V gene: TRBV20-1; D gene: TRBD2; clone size: many; J gene: TRBJ2-7; CDR3 DNA: TGCAGTGCTAGCGGGAGGAACTCCTACGAGCAGTACTTC; CDR3 protein: CSASGRNSYEQYF
V gene: TRBV12-3/TRBV12-4; D gene: NA; clone size: NA; J gene: TRBJ2-7; CDR3 DNA: TGTGCCAGCAGTTGGACCCCAGGGTTGGGGGGAGGAGAGCAGTACTTC; CDR3 protein: CASSWTPGLGGGEQYF